The following is a T cell receptor (beta chain) sequence with its context. There are many counts of this clonotype. Its antigen target is currently unknown. Per-nucleotide qualities are absent, and no much larger clonotype sits a single base away. This sample was included in a study of T cells in Graves' hyperthyroidism and ophthalmopathy (dated by TCRdb to between 2019 and 2020). Regarding the study in general: To identify distinguishing TCR V-J signatures, a discovery cohort of about a hundred patients was used, comprising 40 to 45 with Graves' ophthalmopathy and approximately 57 with stable Graves' hyperthyroidism. The paper describes TCR Vbeta CDR3 sequencing of about 140 peripheral blood samples, made up of 43 ophthalmopathy patients, around 73 hyperthyroidism patients and 17 progressor patients. Following sampling, methimazole starting at 30 mg daily was given to hyperthyroidism patients, and high-dose intravenous methylprednisolone was given to ophthalmopathy patients. Prospective prediction of ophthalmopathy was tested in an independent validation cohort of 18 hyperthyroidism patients and 15 to 17 patients who later progressed to ophthalmopathy. Thyroid tissue and blood T-cell repertoires from six Graves' hyperthyroidism patients were also compared in the study. The roughly 100 discovery patients were randomly divided into training and test sets at a 7:3 ratio.

Results the study describes overall, beyond this receptor: During validation, the model predicted progression to ophthalmopathy a median of approximately six months ahead of onset, with approximately 71% sensitivity and around 72% specificity. Most expanded thyroid clonotypes (frequency above 0.001) were also detected in blood, a finding suggesting that blood repertoires may reflect thyroid immune responses. Sample size was not statistically predetermined, and investigators were not blinded to group allocation. A 13 V-J signature model separated ophthalmopathy from stable hyperthyroidism, with approximately 87% sensitivity and roughly 84% specificity in cross-validation and 80%/75% in testing.

A patient counted as having stable Graves' hyperthyroidism if no progression to ophthalmopathy occurred over 18 months of follow-up. The hyperthyroidism patients were between 18 and 65 years old and newly diagnosed, with a disease duration of less than 2 months. The study excluded patients with uncontrolled infections, other autoimmune diseases, pregnancy or lactation. Diagnoses were established on the basis of clinical symptoms, serum thyroxine and TRAb, thyroid ultrasound, and orbital computed tomography. Trizol reagent was used to extract total RNA, and RNA quality was then checked on an Agilent 2100 Bioanalyzer. TCR beta CDR3 regions were amplified from RNA transcripts. For the first round of RT-PCR on the TCR CDR3, the HTBI primer set was used together with the Qiagen OneStep RT-PCR kit. The libraries were constructed in a second round of multiplex PCR and then size-selected and purified. Paired-end sequencing of the libraries was performed with 100 bp reads on an Illumina HiSeq2000. The original pipeline was this. Raw data were processed with SOAPnuke, discarding reads with adapters, uncalled bases, mean Phred below 15, or no exact constant-primer or identifier match. High-quality paired reads were merged with COPE v1.2.5, and unique nucleotide sequences were defined as clonotypes. MiTCR v1.1 was used to align the clonotypes against IMGT TRBV, TRBD and TRBJ reference segments. Analysis was restricted to V-J combinations with a frequency above 0.0001, which covered roughly 99% of repertoires. A TCS score was defined as the ratio between F50 (clonal expansion) and ExV (chaos), using BLOSUM62-based TCRdist between CDR3 peptides within each V-J. Welch's t-statistics and random forest reduced some 510 V-J features to 10 to 15, which were used in a naive Bayes classifier (R e1071). Using fastp at Q25 and MiXCR, TCRdb reprocessed the public reads and kept productive beta chains. Every CDR3 protein is listed once, alongside the most common genes and DNA of its rows. The V and J calls reflect TCRdb's pipeline rather than the authors' work. This sample lists hundreds of thousands of distinct CDR3 sequences; around 46% were detected once. Of the sample, 8% to 8.5% is held by the ten largest clones.

The CDR3 spans 18 residues, from the cysteine through the phenylalanine. Here the CDR3 DNA is all that survives: 54 bases in frame from base 1. The germline V gene (reference sequence) supplies CDR1 LNHNV and CDR2 YYDKDF. Unmatched junction bases come to 19, with V trimmed by 5 bases and J by 4 bases. Recombination joined TRBV15 with TRBJ1-2; 7 bases in between match TRBD1. Sequencing was carried out using peripheral blood or thyroid tissue (not recorded which). The sequence was obtained from a woman aged 18 to 35 with Graves' hyperthyroidism. Donor details come from another sample of the same person, matched by shared clones. The DNA reads as follows: TGTGCCACCAGCGGATACCGGGACAGTGAACATTTAGGCTATGGCTACACCTTC. Its protein is CATSGYRDSEHLGYGYTF.